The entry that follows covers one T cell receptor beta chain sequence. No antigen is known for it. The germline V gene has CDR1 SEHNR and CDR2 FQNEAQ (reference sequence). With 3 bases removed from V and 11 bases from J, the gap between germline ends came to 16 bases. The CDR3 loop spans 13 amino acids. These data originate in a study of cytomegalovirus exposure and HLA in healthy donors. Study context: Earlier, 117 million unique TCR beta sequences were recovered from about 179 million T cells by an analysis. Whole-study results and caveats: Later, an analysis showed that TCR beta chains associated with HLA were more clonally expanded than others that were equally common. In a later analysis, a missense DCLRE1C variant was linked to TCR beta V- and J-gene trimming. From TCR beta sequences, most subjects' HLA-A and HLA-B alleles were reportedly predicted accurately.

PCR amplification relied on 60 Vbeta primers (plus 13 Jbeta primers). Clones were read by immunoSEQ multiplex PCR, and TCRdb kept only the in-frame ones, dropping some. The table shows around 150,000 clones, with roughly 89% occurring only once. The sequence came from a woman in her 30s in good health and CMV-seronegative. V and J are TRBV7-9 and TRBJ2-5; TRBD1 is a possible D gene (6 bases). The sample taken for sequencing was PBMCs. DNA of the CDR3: TGTGCCAGCAGCTTTCCAGGGGTGGGGGAGCAGTACTTC. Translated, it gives CASSFPGVGEQYF.